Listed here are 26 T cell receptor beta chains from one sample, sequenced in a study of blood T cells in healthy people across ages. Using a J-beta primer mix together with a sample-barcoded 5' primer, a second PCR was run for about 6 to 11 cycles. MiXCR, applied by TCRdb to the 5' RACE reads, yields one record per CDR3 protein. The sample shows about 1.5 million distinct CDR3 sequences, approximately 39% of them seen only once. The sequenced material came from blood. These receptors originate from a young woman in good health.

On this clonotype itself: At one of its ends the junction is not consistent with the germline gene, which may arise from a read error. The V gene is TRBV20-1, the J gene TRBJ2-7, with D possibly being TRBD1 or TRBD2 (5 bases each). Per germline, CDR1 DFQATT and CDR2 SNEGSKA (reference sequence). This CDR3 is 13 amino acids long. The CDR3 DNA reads TGCGGTGCTAGAGCCAGAGGGGTCTACGAGCAGTACTTC. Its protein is CGARARGVYEQYF.

CDR3 nucleotides: TGTGCCAGCAGCACGGGACAGCGAGACACCGGGGAGCTGTTTTTT. It yields the protein CASSTGQRDTGELFF. This chain uses TRBV3-1 with TRBJ2-2; 7 bases are a match to TRBD1. Germline CDR1 is LGHDT and CDR2 is YNNKEL (reference sequence). Trimming cost V 5 bases and J 3 bases; bases outside gene matches: 6. CDR3 length equals 15 residues. Supplemented by reference TRBV3-1 and TRBJ2-2, the full variable domain reads DTAVSQTPKYLVTQMGNDKSIKCEQNLGHDTMYWYKQDSKKFLKIMFSYNNKELIINETVPNRFSPKSPDKAHLNLHINSLELGDSAVYFCASSTGQRDTGELFFGEGSRLTVL.

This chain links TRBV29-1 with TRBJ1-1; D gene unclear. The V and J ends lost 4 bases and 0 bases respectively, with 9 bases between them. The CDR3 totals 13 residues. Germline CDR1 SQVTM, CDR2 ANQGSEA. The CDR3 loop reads CSVVKVLNTEAFF. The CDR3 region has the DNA TGCAGCGTTGTTAAAGTCCTGAACACTGAAGCTTTCTTT.

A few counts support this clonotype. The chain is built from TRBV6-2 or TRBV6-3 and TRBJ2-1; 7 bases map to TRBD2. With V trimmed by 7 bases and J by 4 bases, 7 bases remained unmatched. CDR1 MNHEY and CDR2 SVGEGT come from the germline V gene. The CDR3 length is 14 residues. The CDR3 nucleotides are TGTGCCAGCACCCGACTAGCTCCTTACAATGAGCAGTTCTTC. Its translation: CASTRLAPYNEQFF.

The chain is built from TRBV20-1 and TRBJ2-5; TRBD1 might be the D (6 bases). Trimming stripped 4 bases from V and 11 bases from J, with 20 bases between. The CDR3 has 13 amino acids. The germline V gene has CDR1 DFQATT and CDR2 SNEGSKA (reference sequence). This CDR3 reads CSATTGSNNEQYF. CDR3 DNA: TGCAGTGCTACAACAGGGAGCAACAATGAGCAGTACTTC.

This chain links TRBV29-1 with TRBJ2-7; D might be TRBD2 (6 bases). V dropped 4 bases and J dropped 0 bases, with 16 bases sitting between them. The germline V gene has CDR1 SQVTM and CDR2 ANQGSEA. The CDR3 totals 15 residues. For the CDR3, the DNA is TGCAGCGTTGCGACCACTAGCCCGGCCTCCTACGAGCAGTACTTC. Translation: CSVATTSPASYEQYF.

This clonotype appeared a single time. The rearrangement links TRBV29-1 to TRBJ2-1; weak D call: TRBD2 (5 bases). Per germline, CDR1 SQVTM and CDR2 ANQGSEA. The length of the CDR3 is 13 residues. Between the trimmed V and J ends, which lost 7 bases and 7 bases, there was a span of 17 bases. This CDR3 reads CSARAGKGNEQFF. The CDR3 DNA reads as TGCAGCGCTCGGGCCGGGAAAGGTAATGAGCAGTTCTTC.

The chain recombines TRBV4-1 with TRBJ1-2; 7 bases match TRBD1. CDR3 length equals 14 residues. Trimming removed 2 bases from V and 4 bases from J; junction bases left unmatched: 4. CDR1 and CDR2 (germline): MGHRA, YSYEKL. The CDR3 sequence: CASSQCAGGYGYTF. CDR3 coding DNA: TGCGCCAGCAGCCAATGCGCAGGGGGCTATGGCTACACCTTC.

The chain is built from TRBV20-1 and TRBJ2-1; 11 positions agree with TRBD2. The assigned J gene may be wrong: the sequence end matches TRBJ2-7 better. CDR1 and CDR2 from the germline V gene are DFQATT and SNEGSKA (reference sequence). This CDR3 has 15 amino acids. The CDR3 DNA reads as TGCAGTGCTAGAGATGCCGGGACTAGCGGTTACGAGCAGTACTTC. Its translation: CSARDAGTSGYEQYF.

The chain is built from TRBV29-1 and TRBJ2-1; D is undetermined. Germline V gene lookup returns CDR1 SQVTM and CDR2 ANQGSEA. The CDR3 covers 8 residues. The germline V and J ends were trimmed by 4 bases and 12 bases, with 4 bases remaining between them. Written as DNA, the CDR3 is TGCAGCGTTGGCGGGCAGTTCTTC. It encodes CSVGGQFF.

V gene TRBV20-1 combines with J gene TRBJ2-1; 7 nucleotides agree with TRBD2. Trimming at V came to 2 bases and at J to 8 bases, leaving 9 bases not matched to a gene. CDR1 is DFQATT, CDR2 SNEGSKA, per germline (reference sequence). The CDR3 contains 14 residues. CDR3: CSARSGEGLYEQFF. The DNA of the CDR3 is TGCAGTGCTAGATCGGGGGAGGGTCTCTATGAGCAGTTCTTC.

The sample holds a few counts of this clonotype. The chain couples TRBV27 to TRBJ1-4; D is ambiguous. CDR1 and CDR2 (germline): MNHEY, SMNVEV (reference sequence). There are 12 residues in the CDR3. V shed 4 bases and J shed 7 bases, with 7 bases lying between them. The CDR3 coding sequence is TGTGCCAGCAGTTCTCTCGGTGAAAAACTGTTTTTT. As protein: CASSSLGEKLFF.

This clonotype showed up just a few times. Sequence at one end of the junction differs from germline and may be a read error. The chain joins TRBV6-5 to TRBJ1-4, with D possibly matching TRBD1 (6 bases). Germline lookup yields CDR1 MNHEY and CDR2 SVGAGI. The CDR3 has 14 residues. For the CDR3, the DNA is TGTGCCAGCAGCTACTCAGGGGCAGGCGAAAAACTGTTTTTT. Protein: CASSYSGAGEKLFF.

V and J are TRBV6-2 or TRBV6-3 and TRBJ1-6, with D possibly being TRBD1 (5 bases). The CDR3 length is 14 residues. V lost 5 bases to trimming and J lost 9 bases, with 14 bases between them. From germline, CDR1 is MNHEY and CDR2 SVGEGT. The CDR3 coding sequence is TGTGCCAGCAGTCCCAATCGGGGCTTTTCACCCCTCCACTTT. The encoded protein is CASSPNRGFSPLHF.

As DNA, the CDR3 is TGCAGTGCATACCGGGACAGGGGGCTGTACGAGCAGTACTTC. This gives the protein CSAYRDRGLYEQYF. The V call is TRBV20-1, the J call TRBJ2-7; 12 bases fit TRBD1. V shed 6 bases and J 4 bases; nucleotides not matched to a gene: 7. Germline V gene data show CDR1 as DFQATT and CDR2 as SNEGSKA (reference sequence). The CDR3 runs 14 residues.

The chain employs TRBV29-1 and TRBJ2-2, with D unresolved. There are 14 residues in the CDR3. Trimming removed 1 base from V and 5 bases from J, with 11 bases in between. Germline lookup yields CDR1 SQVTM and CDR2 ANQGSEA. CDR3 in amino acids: CSVEASRVTGELFF. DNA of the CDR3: TGCAGCGTTGAAGCAAGTAGGGTAACCGGGGAGCTGTTTTTT.

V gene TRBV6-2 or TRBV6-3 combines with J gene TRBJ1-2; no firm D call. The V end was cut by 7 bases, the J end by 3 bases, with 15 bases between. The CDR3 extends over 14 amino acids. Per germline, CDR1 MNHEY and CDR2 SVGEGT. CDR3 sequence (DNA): TGTGCCAGCACCCGCGTGAGACACGACTATGGCTACACCTTC. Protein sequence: CASTRVRHDYGYTF.

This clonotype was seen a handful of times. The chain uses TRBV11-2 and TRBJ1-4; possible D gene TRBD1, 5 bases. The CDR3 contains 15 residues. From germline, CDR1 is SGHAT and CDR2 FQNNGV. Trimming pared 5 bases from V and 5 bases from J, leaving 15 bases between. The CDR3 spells CASSPRGRDNEKLFF. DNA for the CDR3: TGTGCCAGCAGCCCCCGAGGGAGGGACAATGAAAAACTGTTTTTT. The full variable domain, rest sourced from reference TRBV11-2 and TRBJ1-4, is EAGVAQSPRYKIIEKRQSVAFWCNPISGHATLYWYQQILGQGPKLLIQFQNNGVVDDSQLPKDRFSAERLKGVDSTLKIQPAKLEDSAVYLCASSPRGRDNEKLFFGSGTQLSVL.

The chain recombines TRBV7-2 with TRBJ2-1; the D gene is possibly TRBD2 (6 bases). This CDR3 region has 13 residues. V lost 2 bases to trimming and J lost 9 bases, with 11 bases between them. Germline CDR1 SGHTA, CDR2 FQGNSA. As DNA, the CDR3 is TGTGCCAGCAGCTTAAGGAGGGACGGTGAGCAGTTCTTC. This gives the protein CASSLRRDGEQFF.

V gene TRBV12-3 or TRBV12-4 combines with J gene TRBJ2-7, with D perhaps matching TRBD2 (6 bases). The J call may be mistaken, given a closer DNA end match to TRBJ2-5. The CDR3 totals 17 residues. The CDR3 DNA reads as TGTGCCAGCAGTTTAGGGTTAGCCGGGGGTAGACAAGAGACCCAGTACTTC. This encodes CASSLGLAGGRQETQYF.

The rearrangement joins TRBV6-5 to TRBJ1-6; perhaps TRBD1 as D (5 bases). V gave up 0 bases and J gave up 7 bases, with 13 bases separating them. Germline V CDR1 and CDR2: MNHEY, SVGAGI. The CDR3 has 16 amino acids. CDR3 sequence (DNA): TGTGCCAGCAGTTACTCGTGGGGGTGGGGGAATTCACCCCTCCACTTT. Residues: CASSYSWGWGNSPLHF.

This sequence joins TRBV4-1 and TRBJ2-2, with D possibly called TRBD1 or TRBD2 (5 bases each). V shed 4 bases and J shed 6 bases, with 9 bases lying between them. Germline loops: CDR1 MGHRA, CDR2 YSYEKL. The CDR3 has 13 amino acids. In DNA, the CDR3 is TGCGCCAGCAGCCCCGGGGCCGCCGGGGAGCTGTTTTTT. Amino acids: CASSPGAAGELFF.

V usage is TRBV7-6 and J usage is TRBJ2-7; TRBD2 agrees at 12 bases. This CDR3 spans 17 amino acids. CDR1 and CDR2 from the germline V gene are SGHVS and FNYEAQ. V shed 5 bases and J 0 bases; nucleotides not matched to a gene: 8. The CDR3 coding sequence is TGTGCCAGCAGCCGAGGGCTAGCGGGAGGGAGCTCCTACGAGCAGTACTTC. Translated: CASSRGLAGGSSYEQYF.

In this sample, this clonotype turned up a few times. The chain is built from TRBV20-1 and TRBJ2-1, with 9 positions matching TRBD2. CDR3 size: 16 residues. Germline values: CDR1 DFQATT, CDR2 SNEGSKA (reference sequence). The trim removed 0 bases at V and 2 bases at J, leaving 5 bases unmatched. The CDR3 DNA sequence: TGCAGTGCTAGAGATTGGCGGGAGGGGACCTACAATGAGCAGTTCTTC. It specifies CSARDWREGTYNEQFF.

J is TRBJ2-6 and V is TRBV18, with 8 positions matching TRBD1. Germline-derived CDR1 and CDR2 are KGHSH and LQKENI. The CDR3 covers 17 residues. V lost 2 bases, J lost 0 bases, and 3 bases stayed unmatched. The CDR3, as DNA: TGTGCCAGCTCACCAGGGACAGGACTCTCTGGGGCCAACGTCCTGACTTTC. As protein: CASSPGTGLSGANVLTF.

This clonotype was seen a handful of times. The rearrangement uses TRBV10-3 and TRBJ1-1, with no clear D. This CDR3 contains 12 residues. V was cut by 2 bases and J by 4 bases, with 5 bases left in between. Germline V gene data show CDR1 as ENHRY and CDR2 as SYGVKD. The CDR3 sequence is CAISEVGTEAFF. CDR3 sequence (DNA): TGTGCCATCAGTGAGGTGGGCACTGAAGCTTTCTTT.